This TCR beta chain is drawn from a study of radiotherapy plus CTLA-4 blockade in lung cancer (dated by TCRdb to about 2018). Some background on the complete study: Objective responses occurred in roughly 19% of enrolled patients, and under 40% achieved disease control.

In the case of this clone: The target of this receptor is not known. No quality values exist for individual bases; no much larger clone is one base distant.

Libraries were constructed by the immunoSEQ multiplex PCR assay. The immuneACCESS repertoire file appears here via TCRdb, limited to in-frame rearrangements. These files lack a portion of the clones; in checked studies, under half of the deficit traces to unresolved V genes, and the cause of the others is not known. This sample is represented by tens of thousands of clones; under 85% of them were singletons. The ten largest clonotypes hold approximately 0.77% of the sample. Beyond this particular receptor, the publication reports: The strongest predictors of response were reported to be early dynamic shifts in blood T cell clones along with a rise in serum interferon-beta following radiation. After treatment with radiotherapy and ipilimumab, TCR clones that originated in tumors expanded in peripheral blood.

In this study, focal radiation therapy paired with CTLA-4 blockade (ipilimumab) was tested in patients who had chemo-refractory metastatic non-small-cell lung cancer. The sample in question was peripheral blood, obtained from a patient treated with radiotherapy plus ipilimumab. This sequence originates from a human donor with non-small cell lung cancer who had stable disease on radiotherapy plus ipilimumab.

The DNA reads TGTGCCAGCAGCACTCCTTTCCAAGAGACCCAGTACTTC. Its protein is CASSTPFQETQYF. The rearrangement joined TRBV2 to TRBJ2-5; the D gene cannot be resolved reliably. Reading the germline V gene gives CDR1 SNHLY and CDR2 FYNNEI. V is reduced by 6 bases and J by 1 base, leaving a spacing of 9 bases between them. From the cysteine up to the phenylalanine, the CDR3 has a length of 13 residues. Only the CDR3 part of the read is kept: 39 bases, read in frame from the first base.